This TCR beta chain was identified during a study of graft-versus-host responses after intestinal transplantation. CDR3 size: 14 residues. Trimming took off 2 bases at V and 5 bases at J, with 11 bases between the two ends. From germline, CDR1 is SGDLS and CDR2 YYNGEE. Produced via immunoSEQ multiplex PCR; TCRdb's table is partial and in-frame only. Counted here are tens of thousands of clones, 85% to 95% occurring once; the ten biggest clones make up about 0.23%. Note on this clone: Its antigen is not known.

V gene TRBV9 combines with J gene TRBJ1-5; possibly TRBD1 for D (5 bases). This TCR was sampled from a human donor who was the organ donor for an intestinal transplant. The sample was unstimulated CD8+ T cells sorted from spleen or lymph node cells, taken before transplant. This chain's CDR3 is CASSVGGGDQPQHF. CDR3 DNA: TGTGCCAGCAGCGTTGGTGGAGGGGATCAGCCCCAGCATTTT.